This is a list of T cell receptor beta chains from one sample in a study of CD8+ T cells in alopecia areata. Clones were sequenced by immunoSEQ multiplex PCR, and TCRdb holds only the in-frame ones, with some missing. The data hold 85,000 to 95,000 clones, with around 71% observed a single time. The sample consisted of CD8+ T cells sorted from blood, taken around week 44, from a patient treated with tofacitinib. Receptors originate from a human donor with alopecia areata. CDR3s include the opening cysteine and the closing phenylalanine or tryptophan. The order of the fields is clone size, J gene, D gene, V gene, CDR3 protein, CDR3 DNA. The D gene is left open where the match is weak. Clone size is shown for a subset of rows, as once, few, many or a class of expanded clone.

clone size: few; J gene: TRBJ2-7; D gene: .; V gene: TRBV4-3; CDR3 protein: CASSLGRVYYEQYF; CDR3 DNA: TGCGCCAGCAGCCTAGGACGGGTCTACTACGAGCAGTACTTC
clone size: .; J gene: TRBJ2-1; D gene: .; V gene: TRBV5-1; CDR3 protein: CASSLRDSYNEQFF; CDR3 DNA: TGCGCCAGCAGCTTGCGAGACAGCTACAATGAGCAGTTCTTC
clone size: .; J gene: TRBJ1-1; D gene: TRBD1; V gene: TRBV4-2; CDR3 protein: CASNSDRGITEAFF; CDR3 DNA: TGTGCCAGCAACTCAGACAGGGGGATCACTGAAGCTTTCTTT
clone size: .; J gene: TRBJ2-4; D gene: .; V gene: TRBV5-6; CDR3 protein: CASSLEAENIQYF; CDR3 DNA: TGTGCCAGCAGCTTGGAGGCGGAAAACATTCAGTACTTC
clone size: .; J gene: TRBJ2-1; D gene: .; V gene: TRBV9; CDR3 protein: CASSGRGEQFF; CDR3 DNA: TGTGCCAGCAGCGGAAGGGGGGAGCAGTTCTTC
clone size: .; J gene: TRBJ1-2; D gene: .; V gene: TRBV29-1; CDR3 protein: CSIRTDSNYGYTF; CDR3 DNA: TGCAGCATCCGGACAGATTCTAACTATGGCTACACCTTC
clone size: once; J gene: TRBJ2-7; D gene: TRBD1; V gene: TRBV9; CDR3 protein: CASSDGTGRHEQYF; CDR3 DNA: TGTGCCAGCAGCGATGGGACAGGGAGACACGAGCAGTACTTC
clone size: .; J gene: TRBJ2-7; D gene: TRBD1; V gene: TRBV4-3; CDR3 protein: CASSQGRDRVYEQYF; CDR3 DNA: TGCGCCAGCAGCCAAGGTCGGGACAGGGTATACGAGCAGTACTTC
clone size: .; J gene: TRBJ2-2; D gene: .; V gene: TRBV7-2; CDR3 protein: CASSPYRNPNTGELFF; CDR3 DNA: TGTGCCAGCAGCCCCTACAGAAACCCGAACACCGGGGAGCTGTTTTTT
clone size: few; J gene: TRBJ2-1; D gene: TRBD1; V gene: TRBV2; CDR3 protein: CASSDSDRGRNEQFF; CDR3 DNA: TGTGCCAGCAGTGACTCGGACAGGGGGCGTAATGAGCAGTTCTTC
clone size: few; J gene: TRBJ2-3; D gene: .; V gene: TRBV5-5; CDR3 protein: CASRPAVGGRDTQYF; CDR3 DNA: TGTGCCAGCAGACCGGCGGTCGGGGGGCGAGATACGCAGTATTTT
clone size: .; J gene: TRBJ2-3; D gene: TRBD2; V gene: TRBV7-9; CDR3 protein: CASSLPLVGTSGDTDTQYF; CDR3 DNA: TGTGCCAGCAGCCTACCCCTCGTCGGGACTAGCGGGGACACAGATACGCAGTATTTT
clone size: .; J gene: TRBJ1-2; D gene: TRBD1; V gene: TRBV15; CDR3 protein: CATSRDRGIDYGYTF; CDR3 DNA: TGTGCCACCAGCAGAGACAGGGGGATCGACTATGGCTACACCTTC
clone size: .; J gene: TRBJ1-5; D gene: .; V gene: TRBV15; CDR3 protein: CATASQGTQPQHF; CDR3 DNA: TGTGCCACAGCTAGCCAGGGGACCCAGCCCCAGCATTTT
clone size: .; J gene: TRBJ1-4; D gene: .; V gene: TRBV4-3; CDR3 protein: CASSGVERKLFF; CDR3 DNA: TGCGCCAGCAGCGGGGTTGAGAGAAAACTGTTTTTT
clone size: few; J gene: TRBJ2-7; D gene: .; V gene: TRBV12-5; CDR3 protein: CASGSPASSYEQYF; CDR3 DNA: TGTGCTAGTGGTTCCCCGGCCAGCTCCTACGAGCAGTACTTC
clone size: few; J gene: TRBJ2-7; D gene: TRBD2; V gene: TRBV7-2; CDR3 protein: CASRPQRGASYEQYF; CDR3 DNA: TGTGCCTCTAGACCCCAGCGGGGGGCCTCCTACGAGCAGTACTTC
clone size: .; J gene: TRBJ2-7; D gene: .; V gene: TRBV9; CDR3 protein: CASSPSSSYEQYF; CDR3 DNA: TGTGCCAGCAGCCCGAGCTCCTCCTACGAGCAGTACTTC
clone size: .; J gene: TRBJ1-1; D gene: .; V gene: TRBV4-3; CDR3 protein: CASSQASTNTEAFF; CDR3 DNA: TGCGCCAGCAGCCAAGCCTCCACAAACACTGAAGCTTTCTTT
clone size: .; J gene: TRBJ1-1; D gene: .; V gene: TRBV2; CDR3 protein: CASSEGGNTEAFF; CDR3 DNA: TGTGCCAGCAGTGAGGGCGGCAACACTGAAGCTTTCTTT
clone size: .; J gene: TRBJ2-7; D gene: TRBD2; V gene: TRBV6-1; CDR3 protein: CASSEPYWEGPLKDEQYF; CDR3 DNA: TGTGCCAGCAGTGAACCTTATTGGGAGGGCCCTTTGAAGGACGAGCAGTACTTC
clone size: .; J gene: TRBJ2-7; D gene: .; V gene: TRBV4-3; CDR3 protein: CASSQDEDSYEQYF; CDR3 DNA: TGCGCCAGCAGCCAAGATGAGGATTCCTACGAGCAGTACTTC
clone size: .; J gene: TRBJ2-7; D gene: .; V gene: TRBV5-6; CDR3 protein: CASSLDWNEQYF; CDR3 DNA: TGTGCCAGCAGCTTGGATTGGAACGAGCAGTACTTC
clone size: .; J gene: TRBJ1-1; D gene: .; V gene: TRBV27; CDR3 protein: CASSLRGTTEAFF; CDR3 DNA: TGTGCCAGCAGTTTAAGGGGGACCACTGAAGCTTTCTTT
clone size: .; J gene: TRBJ1-5; D gene: .; V gene: TRBV25-1; CDR3 protein: CASSSQGGNQPQHF; CDR3 DNA: TGTGCCAGCAGTAGTCAGGGAGGCAATCAGCCCCAGCATTTT
clone size: .; J gene: TRBJ1-1; D gene: .; V gene: TRBV27; CDR3 protein: CASSLGGRAEAFF; CDR3 DNA: TGTGCCAGCAGTTTAGGGGGTAGGGCTGAAGCTTTCTTT
clone size: once; J gene: TRBJ2-3; D gene: .; V gene: TRBV25-1; CDR3 protein: CASTSRARDTQYF; CDR3 DNA: TGTGCCAGCACCTCAAGGGCCAGGGATACGCAGTATTTT
clone size: .; J gene: TRBJ2-3; D gene: TRBD1; V gene: TRBV15; CDR3 protein: CATSTLQGTGTDTQYF; CDR3 DNA: TGTGCCACCAGCACCTTACAGGGGACCGGCACAGATACGCAGTATTTT
clone size: few; J gene: TRBJ1-1; D gene: .; V gene: TRBV7-3; CDR3 protein: CASSYETEAFF; CDR3 DNA: TGTGCCAGCAGTTACGAGACTGAAGCTTTCTTT
clone size: .; J gene: TRBJ1-5; D gene: .; V gene: TRBV6-6; CDR3 protein: CASSRNRPGSNQPQHF; CDR3 DNA: TGTGCCAGCAGCCGCAATCGTCCAGGAAGCAATCAGCCCCAGCATTTT
clone size: .; J gene: TRBJ2-5; D gene: TRBD2; V gene: TRBV29-1; CDR3 protein: CSVRLAGGTQTQYF; CDR3 DNA: TGCAGCGTGCGACTAGCGGGGGGGACCCAGACCCAGTACTTC
clone size: few; J gene: TRBJ2-1; D gene: .; V gene: TRBV6-5; CDR3 protein: CASSLDGSSYNEQFF; CDR3 DNA: TGTGCCAGCAGCCTAGACGGAAGCTCCTACAATGAGCAGTTCTTC